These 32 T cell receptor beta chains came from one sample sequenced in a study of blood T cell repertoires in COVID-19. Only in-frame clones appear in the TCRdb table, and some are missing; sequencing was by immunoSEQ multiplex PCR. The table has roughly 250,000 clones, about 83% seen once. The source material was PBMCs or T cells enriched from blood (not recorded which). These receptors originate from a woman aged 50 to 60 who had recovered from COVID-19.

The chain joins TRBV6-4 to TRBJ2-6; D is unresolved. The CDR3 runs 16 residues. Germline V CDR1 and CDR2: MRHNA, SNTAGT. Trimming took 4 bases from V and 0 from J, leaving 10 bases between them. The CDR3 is CASSVQASSGANVLTF. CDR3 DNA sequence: TGTGCCAGCAGTGTTCAGGCAAGCTCTGGGGCCAACGTCCTGACTTTC.

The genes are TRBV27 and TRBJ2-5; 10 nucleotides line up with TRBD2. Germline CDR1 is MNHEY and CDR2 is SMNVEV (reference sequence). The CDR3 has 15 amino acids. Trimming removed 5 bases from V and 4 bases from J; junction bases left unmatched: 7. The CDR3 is CASSDKRGGPETQYF. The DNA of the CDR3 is TGTGCCAGCAGTGACAAGCGGGGGGGCCCAGAGACCCAGTACTTC.

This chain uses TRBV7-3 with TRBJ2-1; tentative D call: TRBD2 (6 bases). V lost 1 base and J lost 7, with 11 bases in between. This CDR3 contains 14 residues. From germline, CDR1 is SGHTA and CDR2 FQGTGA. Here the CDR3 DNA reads TGTGCCAGCAGCTTAATCGCGACTAGTAATGAGCAGTTCTTC. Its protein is CASSLIATSNEQFF.

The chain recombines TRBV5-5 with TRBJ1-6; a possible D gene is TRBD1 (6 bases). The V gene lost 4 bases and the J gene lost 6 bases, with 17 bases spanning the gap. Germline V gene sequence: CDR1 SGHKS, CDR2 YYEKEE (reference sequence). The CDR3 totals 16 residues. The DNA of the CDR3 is TGTGCCAGCAGCACTCTAGCCGGACAGAGTAATTCACCCCTCCACTTT. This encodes CASSTLAGQSNSPLHF.

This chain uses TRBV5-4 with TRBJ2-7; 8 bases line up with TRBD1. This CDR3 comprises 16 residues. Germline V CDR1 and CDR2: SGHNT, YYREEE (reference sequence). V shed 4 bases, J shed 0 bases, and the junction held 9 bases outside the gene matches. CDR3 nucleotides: TGTGCCAGCAGCCAAGGAGACAGGGGAAGCTCCTACGAGCAGTACTTC. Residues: CASSQGDRGSSYEQYF.

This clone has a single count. CDR3 region: CASRGAGGMGEQYF. DNA of the CDR3: TGTGCCAGCAGAGGAGCGGGAGGGATGGGGGAGCAGTACTTC. The chain couples TRBV3-1 (or the pseudogene TRBV3-2) to TRBJ2-7, with TRBD2 matching over 10 bases. CDR3 length: 14 residues. Trimming removed 6 bases from V and 7 bases from J; junction bases left unmatched: 9. Germline CDR1 reads LGHDT; CDR2 reads YNNKEL (reference sequence).

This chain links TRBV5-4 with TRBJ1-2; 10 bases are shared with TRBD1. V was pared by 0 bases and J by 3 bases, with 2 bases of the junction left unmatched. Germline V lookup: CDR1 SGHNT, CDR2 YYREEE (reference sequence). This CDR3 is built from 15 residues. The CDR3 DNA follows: TGTGCCAGCAGCTTGGGGGACAGGGGTGACTATGGCTACACCTTC. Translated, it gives CASSLGDRGDYGYTF. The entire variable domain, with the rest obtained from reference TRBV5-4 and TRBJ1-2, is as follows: ETGVTQSPTHLIKTRGQQVTLRCSSQSGHNTVSWYQQALGQGPQFIFQYYREEENGRGNFPPRFSGLQFPNYSSELNVNALELDDSALYLCASSLGDRGDYGYTFGSGTRLTVV.

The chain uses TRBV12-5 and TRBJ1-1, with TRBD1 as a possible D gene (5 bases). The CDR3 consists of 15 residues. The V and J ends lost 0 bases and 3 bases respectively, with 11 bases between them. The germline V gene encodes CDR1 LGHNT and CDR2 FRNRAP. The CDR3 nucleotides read TGTGCTAGTGGTTTGGTAAGGGGTTATGACACTGAAGCTTTCTTT. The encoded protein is CASGLVRGYDTEAFF.

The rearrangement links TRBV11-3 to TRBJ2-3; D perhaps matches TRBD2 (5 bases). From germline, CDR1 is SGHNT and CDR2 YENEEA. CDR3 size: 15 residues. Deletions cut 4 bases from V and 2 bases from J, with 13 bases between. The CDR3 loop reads CASSSILGLTDTQYF. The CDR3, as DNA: TGTGCCAGCAGCTCCATTCTAGGACTCACAGATACGCAGTATTTT.

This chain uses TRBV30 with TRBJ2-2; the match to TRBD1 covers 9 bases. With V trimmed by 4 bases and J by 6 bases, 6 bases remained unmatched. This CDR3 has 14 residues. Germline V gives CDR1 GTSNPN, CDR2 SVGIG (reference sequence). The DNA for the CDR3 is TGTGCCTGGACACGGGACAGGGTCTCCGGGGAGCTGTTTTTT. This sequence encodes CAWTRDRVSGELFF.

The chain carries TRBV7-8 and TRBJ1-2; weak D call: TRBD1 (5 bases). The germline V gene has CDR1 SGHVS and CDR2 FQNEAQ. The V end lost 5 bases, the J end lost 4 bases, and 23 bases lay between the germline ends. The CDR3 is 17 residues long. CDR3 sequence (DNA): TGTGCCAGCAGCCCAAGGGGCAGGGTCATTGTGGGCTATGGCTACACCTTC. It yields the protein CASSPRGRVIVGYGYTF.

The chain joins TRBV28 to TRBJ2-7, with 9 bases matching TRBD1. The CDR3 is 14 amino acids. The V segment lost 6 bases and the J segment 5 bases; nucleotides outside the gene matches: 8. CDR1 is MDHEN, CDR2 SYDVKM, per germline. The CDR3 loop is CASRYRDRAHEQYF. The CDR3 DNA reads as TGTGCCAGCAGATACCGGGACAGGGCCCACGAGCAGTACTTC.

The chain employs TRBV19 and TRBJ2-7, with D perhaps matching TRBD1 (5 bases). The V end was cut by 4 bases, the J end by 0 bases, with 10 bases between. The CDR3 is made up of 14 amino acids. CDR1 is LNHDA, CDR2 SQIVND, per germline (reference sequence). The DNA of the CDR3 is TGTGCCAGTAGTACCCGGACACACTCCTACGAGCAGTACTTC. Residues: CASSTRTHSYEQYF.

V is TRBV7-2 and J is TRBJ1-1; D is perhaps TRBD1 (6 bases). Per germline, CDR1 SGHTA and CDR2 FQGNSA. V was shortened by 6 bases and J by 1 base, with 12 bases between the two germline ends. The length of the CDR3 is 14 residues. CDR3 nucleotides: TGTGCCAGCAGTAAAACCAGGGGGAACACTGAAGCTTTCTTT. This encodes CASSKTRGNTEAFF.

For the CDR3, the DNA is TGTGCCAGCAGTGAGACAGGAACCATTTATGGCTACACCTTC. This codes for CASSETGTIYGYTF. The V and J genes are TRBV6-1 and TRBJ1-2, with D perhaps matching TRBD1 (6 bases). Germline CDR1 reads MNHNS; CDR2 reads SASEGT. The germline V and J ends were trimmed by 3 bases and 5 bases, with 13 bases remaining between them. There are 14 residues in the CDR3.

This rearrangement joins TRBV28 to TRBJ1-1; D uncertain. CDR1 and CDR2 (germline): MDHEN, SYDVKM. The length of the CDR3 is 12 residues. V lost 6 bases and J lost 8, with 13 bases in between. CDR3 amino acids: CASSRSPGEAFF. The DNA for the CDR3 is TGTGCCAGCAGCCGAAGTCCGGGGGAAGCTTTCTTT.

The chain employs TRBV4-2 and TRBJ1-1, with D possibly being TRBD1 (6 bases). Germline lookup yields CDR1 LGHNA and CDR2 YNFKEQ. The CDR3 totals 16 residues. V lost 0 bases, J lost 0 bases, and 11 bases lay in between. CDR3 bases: TGTGCCAGCAGCCAAGATATTCAGGGGATGAACACTGAAGCTTTCTTT. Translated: CASSQDIQGMNTEAFF.

This CDR3 reads CASSPGTFYEQYF. The CDR3 coding sequence is TGCGCCAGCAGCCCCGGGACATTCTACGAGCAGTACTTC. The V call is TRBV4-3, the J call TRBJ2-7; tentative D call: TRBD1 (6 bases). This CDR3 is built from 13 residues. CDR1 LGHNA and CDR2 YSLEER come from the germline V gene. Trimming removed 4 bases from V and 3 bases from J, with 10 bases in between.

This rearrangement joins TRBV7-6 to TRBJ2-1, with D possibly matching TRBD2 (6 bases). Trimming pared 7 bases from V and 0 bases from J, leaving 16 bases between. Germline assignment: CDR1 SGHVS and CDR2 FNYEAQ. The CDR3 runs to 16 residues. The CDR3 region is CASNPRGRSSYNEQFF. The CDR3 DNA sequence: TGTGCCAGCAACCCTCGAGGGAGGAGCTCCTACAATGAGCAGTTCTTC.

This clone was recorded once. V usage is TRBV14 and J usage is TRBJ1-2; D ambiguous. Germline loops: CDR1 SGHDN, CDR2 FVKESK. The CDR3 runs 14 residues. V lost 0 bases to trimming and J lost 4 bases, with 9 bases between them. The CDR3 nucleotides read TGTGCCAGCAGCCAAGATTCCACTACCTATGGCTACACCTTC. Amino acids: CASSQDSTTYGYTF. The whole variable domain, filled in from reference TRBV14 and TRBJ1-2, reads EAGVTQFPSHSVIEKGQTVTLRCDPISGHDNLYWYRRVMGKEIKFLLHFVKESKQDESGMPNNRFLAERTGGTYSTLKVQPAELEDSGVYFCASSQDSTTYGYTFGSGTRLTVV.

CDR3 loop: CASSRQGSRQTNEKLFF. DNA for the CDR3: TGTGCCAGCAGCCGACAGGGGAGTCGGCAAACTAATGAAAAACTGTTTTTT. This chain connects TRBV28 to TRBJ1-4; TRBD1 aligns across 8 bases. Trimming cost V 6 bases and J 1 base; bases outside gene matches: 10. Germline V gene sequence: CDR1 MDHEN, CDR2 SYDVKM. This CDR3 contains 17 residues.

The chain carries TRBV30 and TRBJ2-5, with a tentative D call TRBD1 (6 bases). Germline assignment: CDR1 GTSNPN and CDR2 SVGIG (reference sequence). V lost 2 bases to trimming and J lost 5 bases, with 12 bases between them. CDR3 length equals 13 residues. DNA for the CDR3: TGTGCCTGGAGTCTGGGGGCGAGGGAGACCCAGTACTTC. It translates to CAWSLGARETQYF. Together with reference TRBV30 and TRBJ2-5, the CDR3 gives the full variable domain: SQTIHQWPATLVQPVGSPLSLECTVEGTSNPNLYWYRQAAGRGLQLLFYSVGIGQISSEVPQNLSASRPQDRQFILSSKKLLLSDSGFYLCAWSLGARETQYFGPGTRLLVL.

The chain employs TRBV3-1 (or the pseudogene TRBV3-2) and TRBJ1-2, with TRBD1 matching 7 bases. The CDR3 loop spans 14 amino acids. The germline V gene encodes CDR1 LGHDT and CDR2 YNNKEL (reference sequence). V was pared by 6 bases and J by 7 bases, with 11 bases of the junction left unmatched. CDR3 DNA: TGTGCCAGCAGTCACCGGGACAGTCAGGGTGGCTACACCTTC. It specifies CASSHRDSQGGYTF.

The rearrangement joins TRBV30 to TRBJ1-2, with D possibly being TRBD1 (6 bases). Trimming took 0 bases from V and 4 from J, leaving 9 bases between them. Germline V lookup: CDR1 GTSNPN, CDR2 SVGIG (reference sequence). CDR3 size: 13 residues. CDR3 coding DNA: TGTGCCTGGAGTGTCACAGGGATCTATGGCTACACCTTC. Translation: CAWSVTGIYGYTF.

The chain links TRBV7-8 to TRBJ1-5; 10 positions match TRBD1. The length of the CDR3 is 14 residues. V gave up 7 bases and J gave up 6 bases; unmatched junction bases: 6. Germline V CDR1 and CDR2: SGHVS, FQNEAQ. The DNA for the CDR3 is TGTGCCAGCACCCCAGACAGGGGGCCTCAGCCCCAGCATTTT. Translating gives CASTPDRGPQPQHF.

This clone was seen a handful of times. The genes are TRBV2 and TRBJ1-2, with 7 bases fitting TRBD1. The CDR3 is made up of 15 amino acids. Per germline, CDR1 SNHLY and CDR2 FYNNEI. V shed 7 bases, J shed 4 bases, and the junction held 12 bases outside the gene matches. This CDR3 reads CASTGTRGRSYGYTF. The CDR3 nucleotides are TGTGCCAGCACTGGGACGAGGGGGCGTAGCTATGGCTACACCTTC.

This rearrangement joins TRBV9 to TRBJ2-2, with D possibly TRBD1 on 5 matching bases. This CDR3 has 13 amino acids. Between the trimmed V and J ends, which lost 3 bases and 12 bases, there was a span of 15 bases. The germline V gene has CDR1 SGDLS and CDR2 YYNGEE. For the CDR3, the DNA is TGTGCCAGCAGCGGACCAGGGCCCCCGAAGCTGTTTTTT. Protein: CASSGPGPPKLFF.

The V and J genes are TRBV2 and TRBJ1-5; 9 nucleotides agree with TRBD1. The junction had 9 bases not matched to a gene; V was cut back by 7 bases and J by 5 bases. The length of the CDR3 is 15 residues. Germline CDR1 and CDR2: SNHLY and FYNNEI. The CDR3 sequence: CASNLQGARDQPQHF. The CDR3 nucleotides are TGTGCCAGCAACCTACAGGGGGCAAGGGATCAGCCCCAGCATTTT.

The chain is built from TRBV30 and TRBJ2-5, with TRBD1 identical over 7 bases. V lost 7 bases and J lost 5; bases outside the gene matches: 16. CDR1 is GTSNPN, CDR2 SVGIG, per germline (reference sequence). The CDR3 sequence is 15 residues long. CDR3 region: CALSGDSGGRETQYF. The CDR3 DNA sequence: TGTGCCTTATCTGGGGACAGTGGGGGTCGGGAGACCCAGTACTTC.

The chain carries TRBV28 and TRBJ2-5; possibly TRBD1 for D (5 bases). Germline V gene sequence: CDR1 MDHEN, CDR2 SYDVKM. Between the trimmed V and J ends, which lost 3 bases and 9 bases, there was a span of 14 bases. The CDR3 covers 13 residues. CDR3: CASSLDMASAQYF. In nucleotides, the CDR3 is TGTGCCAGCAGTTTGGACATGGCGTCGGCCCAGTACTTC.

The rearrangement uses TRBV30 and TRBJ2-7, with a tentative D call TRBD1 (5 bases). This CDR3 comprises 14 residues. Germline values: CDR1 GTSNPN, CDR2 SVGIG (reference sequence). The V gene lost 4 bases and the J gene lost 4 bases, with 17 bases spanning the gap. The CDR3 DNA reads TGTGCCTGGATCCCCAGGAACAGGAGATACGAGCAGTACTTC. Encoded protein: CAWIPRNRRYEQYF.

CDR3 amino acids: CASSELSSRGNNEQFF. In nucleotides, the CDR3 is TGTGCCAGCAGTGAATTATCGTCAAGGGGGAACAATGAGCAGTTCTTC. The chain joins TRBV25-1 to TRBJ2-1; tentative D call: TRBD1 (6 bases). The CDR3 length is 16 residues. Germline-derived CDR1 and CDR2 are MGHDK and SYGVNS. V lost 1 base to trimming and J lost 5 bases, with 15 bases between them. The full variable domain, with the rest looked up from reference TRBV25-1 and TRBJ2-1, is EADIYQTPRYLVIGTGKKITLECSQTMGHDKMYWYQQDPGMELHLIHYSYGVNSTEKGDLSSESTVSRIRTEHFPLTLESARPSHTSQYLCASSELSSRGNNEQFFGPGTRLTVL.